Detailed here is one TCR beta chain. This specimen belongs to a study of blood T cell repertoires in COVID-19. Background on the study: Acute and convalescent COVID-19 samples came from the United States, Italy and Spain.

The V and J ends lost 0 bases and 4 bases, in that order; junction bases with no gene match: 2. There are 15 residues in the CDR3. Per germline, CDR1 SGHRS and CDR2 YFSETQ. Authors' analysis steps: Counts of nucleated cells, estimated from reference gene primer amplification, were obtained. Libraries were prepared by immunoSEQ multiplex PCR; TCRdb keeps only in-frame clonotypes and omits some of them. V and J calls plus clone size are reproduced from that table; the DNA served to infer D and trimming. The data contain hundreds of thousands of clones, 85% of them singletons. The receptor comes from a man aged 35-49 years with acute or convalescent COVID-19. The sample comprised peripheral blood. V is TRBV5-1 and J is TRBJ2-3; 10 bases line up with TRBD2. Here the CDR3 reads CASSLERGGPDTQYF. As DNA, the CDR3 is TGCGCCAGCAGCTTGGAGCGGGGGGGCCCAGATACGCAGTATTTT.